The clone carrying this T cell receptor (beta chain) was seen a handful of times. Germline CDR1 is SGHTA and CDR2 is FQGTGA. The CDR3 runs to 15 residues. V was cut by 1 base and J by 6 bases, with 13 bases left in between. These data come from a study of blood T cells in healthy people across ages. The authors ran a second PCR of about 6 to 11 cycles using a sample-barcoded 5' primer and a J-beta primer mix. TCRdb fed the 5' RACE reads into MiXCR, producing one record per CDR3 protein. Of around 1.5 million distinct CDR3 sequences in the sample, 42% were seen once. The chain combines TRBV7-3 with TRBJ2-4, with D tentatively TRBD2 (6 bases). The receptor comes from a woman in her late teens or twenties in good health. The sequencing sample was made of blood. CDR3 amino acids: CASSLRSGGTNIQYF. As DNA, the CDR3 is TGTGCCAGCAGCTTAAGGTCCGGGGGAACAAACATTCAGTACTTC.